Listed here is a single T cell receptor (beta chain). Its specificity is unknown. The data are from a study of T-cell memory formation after mild COVID-19. Study-wide results and caveats: Later expanders leaned CD4+, whereas day 15 to 85 contracting clones were balanced CD4/CD8. Most CD4+ clones that shrank were in CM and EM, while CD8+ ones turned up in EMRA. Pre-infection memory contained some responding clones, which suggested that cross-reactive memory had joined.

UMIs and sample barcodes were carried by the TCR alpha and TCR beta cDNA libraries that 5'RACE produced using constant-segment primers. TCRdb called the 5' RACE reads again in MiXCR, with one record for every CDR3 protein. This table holds 350,000 to 450,000 distinct CDR3 sequences, about 19% found once. This CDR3 has 15 amino acids. In germline, CDR1 is LGHNA, CDR2 YSLEER. The ends were cut back, 0 bases at V and 8 bases at J, with 16 bases in the middle. This chain uses TRBV4-3 with TRBJ1-1; D unresolved. The sequenced sample was PBMCs or a T cell subset sorted from them (not recorded which). The TCR was taken from an adult woman who had mild COVID-19 (a few samples of this study predate the infection). Cell type and time point are not known. The CDR3 reads CASSQDLTFRKEAFF. DNA for the CDR3: TGCGCCAGCAGCCAAGATCTAACTTTCCGCAAAGAAGCTTTCTTT.